The 13 T cell receptor beta chains below come from one sample, sequenced in a study of patients and donors after allogeneic stem cell transplantation. TCRdb reanalysed the RT-PCR reads using MiXCR and keeps one entry per CDR3 protein. This table has 900,000 to 1,000,000 distinct CDR3 sequences, about a sixth appearing once. Sequenced input: blood, either unsorted or a sorted T cell fraction (not recorded which). These receptor sequences come from a human donor who was either an allogeneic HSCT recipient or a stem cell or donor lymphocyte infusion donor (not recorded which). It is not recorded whose cells these are; they may come from a transplant donor.

This rearrangement joins TRBV12-3 or TRBV12-4 to TRBJ2-7; D is unclear. This CDR3 region has 15 residues. V lost 2 bases to trimming and J lost 3 bases, with 14 bases between them. In DNA, the CDR3 is TGTGCCAGCAGTTTATCAACCCCGACCCTCTACGAGCAGTACTTC. Its protein is CASSLSTPTLYEQYF.

This clonotype appeared a few times. The chain combines TRBV15 with TRBJ2-7; TRBD2 aligns across 9 bases. This CDR3 region has 16 residues. V lost 3 bases, J lost 6 bases, and 12 bases stayed unmatched. Germline CDR1 is LNHNV and CDR2 is YYDKDF (reference sequence). Here the CDR3 reads CATSRGLAGRVSEQYF. In DNA, the CDR3 is TGTGCCACCAGCAGGGGTCTAGCGGGACGGGTCTCCGAGCAGTACTTC.

The V gene is TRBV4-3, the J gene TRBJ1-3, with D unresolved. With 1 base removed from V and 0 bases from J, the gap between germline ends came to 4 bases. From germline, CDR1 is LGHNA and CDR2 YSLEER. The CDR3 covers 14 residues. CDR3 in amino acids: CASSQVRSGNTIYF. CDR3 bases: TGCGCCAGCAGCCAAGTCCGCTCTGGAAACACCATATATTTT.

In this sample, this clonotype turned up a few times. The rearrangement joins TRBV28 to TRBJ2-3; perhaps TRBD2 as D (5 bases). Trimming cost V 5 bases and J 6 bases, with 12 bases left between them. This CDR3 has 13 amino acids. Germline values: CDR1 MDHEN, CDR2 SYDVKM. Here the CDR3 reads CASSLLGMDTQYF. CDR3 bases: TGTGCCAGCAGTCTCCTCGGGATGGATACGCAGTATTTT.

V gene TRBV2 combines with J gene TRBJ2-6, with D perhaps being TRBD1 or TRBD2 (5 bases each). The CDR3 runs 16 residues. Trimming stripped 6 bases from V and 0 bases from J, with 12 bases between. Germline values: CDR1 SNHLY, CDR2 FYNNEI. CDR3 in amino acids: CASSYGASSGANVLTF. The CDR3 nucleotides read TGTGCCAGCAGCTACGGGGCTAGCTCTGGGGCCAACGTCCTGACTTTC. The complete variable domain, with remaining parts taken from reference TRBV2 and TRBJ2-6, reads EPEVTQTPSHQVTQMGQEVILRCVPISNHLYFYWYRQILGQKVEFLVSFYNNEISEKSEIFDDQFSVERPDGSNFTLKIRSTKLEDSAMYFCASSYGASSGANVLTFGAGSRLTVL.

This clonotype occurred many times. This chain links TRBV28 with TRBJ2-1; D is unclear. Germline loops: CDR1 MDHEN, CDR2 SYDVKM. The V and J ends lost 7 bases and 9 bases respectively, with 16 bases between them. CDR3 length: 13 residues. CDR3 sequence: CASNQTPFGEQFF. The CDR3 nucleotides are TGTGCCAGCAATCAGACCCCTTTCGGTGAGCAGTTCTTC.

This clonotype came up a few times. The chain links TRBV27 to TRBJ2-7; 11 bases fit TRBD2. CDR3 length equals 14 residues. The V segment lost 5 bases and the J segment 6 bases; nucleotides outside the gene matches: 6. The germline V gene encodes CDR1 MNHEY and CDR2 SMNVEV (reference sequence). The CDR3 DNA sequence: TGTGCCAGCAGTACAAGTAGCGGGAGGGCCGAGCAGTACTTC. Encoded protein: CASSTSSGRAEQYF.

The J gene is TRBJ2-7, the V gene TRBV20-1; 8 bases fit TRBD2. Trimming removed 4 bases from V and 3 bases from J; junction bases left unmatched: 5. Germline loops: CDR1 DFQATT, CDR2 SNEGSKA (reference sequence). The CDR3 is 13 amino acids. As DNA, the CDR3 is TGCAGTGCTAATCGGGGGGGCTTCTACGAGCAGTACTTC. It codes for CSANRGGFYEQYF.

This clonotype was seen a few times. The chain links TRBV20-1 to TRBJ2-1, with 7 bases fitting TRBD2. V was pared by 5 bases and J by 10 bases, with 20 bases of the junction left unmatched. The CDR3 length is 16 residues. Germline V CDR1 and CDR2: DFQATT, SNEGSKA (reference sequence). CDR3 in amino acids: CSAPQGASAGAWEQFF. CDR3 DNA: TGCAGTGCTCCCCAGGGAGCTTCGGCGGGAGCCTGGGAGCAGTTCTTC.

Only a few counts were recorded for this clonotype. V is TRBV28 and J is TRBJ2-2, with D possibly matching TRBD1 (5 bases). Trimming took off 2 bases at V and 3 bases at J, with 13 bases between the two ends. Germline CDR1 and CDR2: MDHEN and SYDVKM. This CDR3 is built from 16 residues. In nucleotides, the CDR3 is TGTGCCAGCAGTTTAGGGCAGGGTGTGGACACCGGGGAGCTGTTTTTT. Amino acid sequence: CASSLGQGVDTGELFF.

This clonotype came up many times. This rearrangement joins TRBV10-3 to TRBJ2-2; 9 bases map to TRBD2. Germline V gene data show CDR1 as ENHRY and CDR2 as SYGVKD. Germline trimming cut 4 bases from V and 3 bases from J; bases unmatched to any gene: 3. This CDR3 has 15 residues. This chain's CDR3 is CAISGGLADTGELFF. CDR3 nucleotide sequence: TGTGCCATCAGTGGGGGACTAGCAGACACCGGGGAGCTGTTTTTT.

CDR3 amino acids: CASSSPGLDTDTQYF. In nucleotides, the CDR3 is TGTGCCAGCAGCTCGCCGGGACTGGATACAGATACGCAGTATTTT. The chain has TRBV5-6 and TRBJ2-3; perhaps TRBD2 as D (6 bases). Germline CDR1 is SGHDT and CDR2 is YYEEEE. The V and J ends lost 3 bases and 3 bases respectively, with 14 bases between them. The CDR3 has 15 residues.

DNA of the CDR3: TGTGCCAGCAGTTCCTACAGGGGGATTGACGAGCAGTACTTC. Amino acids: CASSSYRGIDEQYF. The chain has TRBV6-5 and TRBJ2-7; 8 nucleotides align to TRBD1. The CDR3 totals 14 residues. V shed 4 bases, J shed 5 bases, and the junction held 7 bases outside the gene matches. Looked up from germline, CDR1 is MNHEY and CDR2 is SVGAGI.